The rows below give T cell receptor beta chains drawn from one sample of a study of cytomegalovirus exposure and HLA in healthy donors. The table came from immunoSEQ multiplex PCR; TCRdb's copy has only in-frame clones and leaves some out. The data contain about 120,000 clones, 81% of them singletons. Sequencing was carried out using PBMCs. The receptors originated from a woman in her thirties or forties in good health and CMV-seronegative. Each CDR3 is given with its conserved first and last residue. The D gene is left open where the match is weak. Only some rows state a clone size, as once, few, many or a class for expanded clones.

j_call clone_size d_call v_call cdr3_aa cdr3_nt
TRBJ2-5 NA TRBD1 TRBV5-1 CASSQGQFFRETQYF TGCGCCAGCAGCCAGGGACAGTTTTTTAGGGAGACCCAGTACTTC
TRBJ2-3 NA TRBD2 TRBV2 CASRGGGVDTQYF TGTGCCAGCCGGGGCGGGGGGGTAGATACGCAGTATTTT
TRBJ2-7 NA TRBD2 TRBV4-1 CASSQPLGLAGVRGYEQYF TGCGCCAGCAGCCAACCACTGGGACTAGCGGGAGTACGGGGCTACGAGCAGTACTTC
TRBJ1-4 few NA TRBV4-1 CASSRGGLGEKLFF TGCGCCAGCAGCCGAGGGGGTTTAGGTGAAAAACTGTTTTTT
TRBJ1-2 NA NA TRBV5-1 CASSLEGLQTYGYTF TGCGCCAGCAGCTTGGAGGGACTCCAAACCTATGGCTACACCTTC
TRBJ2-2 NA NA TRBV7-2 CASSLAGVGTGELFF TGTGCCAGCAGCTTAGCGGGAGTCGGCACCGGGGAGCTGTTTTTT
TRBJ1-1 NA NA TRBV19 CASSIGDRDTEAFF TGTGCCAGTAGTATCGGGGATCGGGACACTGAAGCTTTCTTT
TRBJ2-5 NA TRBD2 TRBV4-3 CASSQDLAGGETQYF TGCGCCAGCAGCCAAGATCTAGCGGGGGGAGAGACCCAGTACTTC
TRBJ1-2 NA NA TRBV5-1 CASSPGGAPGGYTF TGCGCCAGCAGCCCGGGGGGGGCCCCAGGTGGCTACACCTTC
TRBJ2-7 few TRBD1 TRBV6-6 CASSSEWDREYF TGTGCCAGCAGTTCCGAGTGGGACAGAGAGTACTTC
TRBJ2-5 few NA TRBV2 CASQSMDSTQTQYF TGTGCCAGTCAGTCCATGGACTCTACCCAGACCCAGTACTTC
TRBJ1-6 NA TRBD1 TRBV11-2 CASSVSGTVYNSPLHF TGTGCCAGCAGCGTTAGTGGGACAGTCTATAATTCACCCCTCCACTTT
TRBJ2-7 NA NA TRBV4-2 CASSQGGIEQYF TGTGCCAGCAGCCAAGGAGGAATCGAGCAGTACTTC
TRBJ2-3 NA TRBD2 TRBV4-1 CASSQAGTSGITDTQYF TGCGCCAGCAGCCAAGCCGGGACTAGCGGGATCACAGATACGCAGTATTTT
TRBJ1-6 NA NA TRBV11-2 CASSLVSGSAPLHF TGTGCCAGCAGCTTAGTATCGGGTTCAGCACCCCTCCACTTT
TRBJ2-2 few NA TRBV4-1 CASSPRGQRDTGELFF TGCGCCAGCAGCCCCAGAGGACAGCGAGACACCGGGGAGCTGTTTTTT
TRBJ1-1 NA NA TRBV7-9 CASSFPYTEAFF TGTGCCAGCAGCTTCCCATACACTGAAGCTTTCTTT
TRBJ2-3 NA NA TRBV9 CASSVAPRAGSLDTQYF TGTGCCAGCAGCGTAGCCCCCAGGGCGGGATCTTTGGATACGCAGTATTTT
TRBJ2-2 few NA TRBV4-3 CASSQASVQGGTGELFF TGCGCCAGCAGCCAAGCTTCCGTGCAGGGAGGCACCGGGGAGCTGTTTTTT
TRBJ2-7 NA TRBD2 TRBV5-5 CASSSGDFGLADEQYF TGTGCCAGCAGCAGCGGCGACTTTGGACTAGCGGACGAGCAGTACTTC
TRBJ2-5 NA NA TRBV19 CASSLIVRPGGTSYQETQYF TGTGCCAGTAGTCTAATAGTCCGGCCCGGCGGGACTTCGTACCAAGAGACCCAGTACTTC
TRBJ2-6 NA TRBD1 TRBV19 CASSTRQGSGANVLTF TGTGCCAGTAGTACTAGACAGGGGTCTGGGGCCAACGTCCTGACTTTC
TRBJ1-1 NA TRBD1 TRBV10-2 CASQTGPDTEAFF TGCGCCAGCCAGACAGGGCCGGACACTGAAGCTTTCTTT
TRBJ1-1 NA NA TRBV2 CASRNQGFAEAFF TGTGCCAGCAGAAACCAGGGTTTCGCTGAAGCTTTCTTT
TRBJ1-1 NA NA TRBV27 CASSLYRDMNTEAFF TGTGCCAGCAGTTTATATCGGGACATGAACACTGAAGCTTTCTTT
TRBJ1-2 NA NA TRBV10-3 CAIKDWGRNNGYTF TGTGCCATCAAGGATTGGGGGAGGAATAATGGCTACACCTTC
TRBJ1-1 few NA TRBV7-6 CASSSNGNTEAFF TGTGCCAGCAGCTCAAACGGGAACACTGAAGCTTTCTTT
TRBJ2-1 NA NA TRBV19 CASSNGIEQFF TGTGCCAGTAGTAACGGGATTGAGCAGTTCTTC
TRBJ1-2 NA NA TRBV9 CASSDPGQNGYTF TGTGCCAGCAGCGACCCCGGACAGAATGGCTACACCTTC
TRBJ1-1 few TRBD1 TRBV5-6 CASSLTGVSSEAFF TGTGCCAGCAGCTTGACAGGGGTAAGCTCTGAAGCTTTCTTT
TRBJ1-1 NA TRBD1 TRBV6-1 CASSAQGDYEAFF TGTGCCAGCAGTGCACAGGGGGATTATGAAGCTTTCTTT
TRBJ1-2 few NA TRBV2 CASSAQTVNYGYTF TGTGCCAGCAGTGCCCAGACAGTTAACTATGGCTACACCTTC
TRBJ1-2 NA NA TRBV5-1 CASSSQGWSGGYTF TGCGCCAGCAGCTCTCAGGGGTGGAGCGGTGGCTACACCTTC
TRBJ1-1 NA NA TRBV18 CASSPHTLNTEAFF TGTGCCAGCTCACCGCACACCTTGAACACTGAAGCTTTCTTT
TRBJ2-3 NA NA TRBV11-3 CASSRVYSTDTQYF TGTGCCAGCAGCCGGGTCTACAGCACAGATACGCAGTATTTT
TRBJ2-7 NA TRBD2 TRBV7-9 CASSLSGLGSYEQYF TGTGCCAGCAGCTTATCGGGACTAGGGTCCTACGAGCAGTACTTC
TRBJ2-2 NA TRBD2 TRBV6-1 CASSEFGTSPGELFF TGTGCCAGCAGTGAATTCGGGACTAGCCCCGGGGAGCTGTTTTTT
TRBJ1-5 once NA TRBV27 CASSLTSMPGHSRASNQPQHF TGTGCCAGCAGTTTAACCTCGATGCCGGGACACTCCCGGGCTAGCAATCAGCCCCAGCATTTT
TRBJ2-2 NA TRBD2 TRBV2 CASRRNSGTAGELFF TGTGCCAGCAGGAGGAATAGCGGGACGGCCGGGGAGCTGTTTTTT
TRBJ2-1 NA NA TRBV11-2 CASSAWGTFNEQFF TGTGCCAGCAGCGCATGGGGGACATTCAATGAGCAGTTCTTC
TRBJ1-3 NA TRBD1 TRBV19 CASARGDLSGNTIYF TGTGCCAGCGCCAGGGGGGACCTCTCTGGAAACACCATATATTTT
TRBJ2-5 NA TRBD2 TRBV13 CASSLAGEGAGIQETQYF TGTGCCAGCAGCTTAGCCGGGGAGGGAGCCGGGATACAAGAGACCCAGTACTTC
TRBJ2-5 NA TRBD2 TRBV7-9 CSSSYNMGGGRETQYF TGTTCCAGCAGCTACAACATGGGGGGCGGGAGGGAGACCCAGTACTTC
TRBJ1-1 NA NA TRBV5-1 CASSLVPGGTEAFF TGCGCCAGCAGCTTGGTGCCGGGAGGCACTGAAGCTTTCTTT
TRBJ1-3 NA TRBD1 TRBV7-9 CASSLAETGVGNTIYF TGTGCCAGCAGCTTAGCCGAGACAGGGGTCGGAAACACCATATATTTT
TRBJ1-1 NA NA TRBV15 CATSRDGGDAAEAFF TGTGCCACCAGCAGAGATGGGGGGGACGCCGCTGAAGCTTTCTTT
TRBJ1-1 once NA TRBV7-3 CASSSRASTEAFF TGTGCCAGCAGCTCCAGGGCTAGCACTGAAGCTTTCTTT
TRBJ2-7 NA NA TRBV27 CASSLGLSVYEQYF TGTGCCAGCAGTTTAGGGCTTTCCGTCTACGAGCAGTACTTC
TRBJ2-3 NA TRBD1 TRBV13 CASSLAQGASTDTQYF TGTGCCAGCAGCTTAGCACAGGGGGCTAGCACAGATACGCAGTATTTT
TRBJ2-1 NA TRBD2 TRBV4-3 CASSQWTSGYNEQFF TGCGCCAGCAGCCAATGGACTAGCGGCTACAATGAGCAGTTCTTC
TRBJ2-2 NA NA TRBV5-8 CASSRGTVLSGELFF TGTGCCAGCAGCCGGGGGACAGTCCTTTCCGGGGAGCTGTTTTTT
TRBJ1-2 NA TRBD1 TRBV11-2 CASSLRGQGIYGYTF TGTGCCAGCAGCTTAAGGGGACAGGGGATCTATGGCTACACCTTC
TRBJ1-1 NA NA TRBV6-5 CASSQGMNTEAFF TGTGCCAGCAGTCAGGGTATGAACACTGAAGCTTTCTTT
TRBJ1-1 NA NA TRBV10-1 CASSDWQGEAFF TGCGCCAGCAGTGATTGGCAGGGTGAAGCTTTCTTT
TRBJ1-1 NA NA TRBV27 CASSLRGQNTEAFF TGTGCCAGCAGTTTAAGAGGACAGAACACTGAAGCTTTCTTT
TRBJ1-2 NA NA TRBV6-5 CASSYSGDYGYTF TGTGCCAGCAGTTACTCGGGAGACTATGGCTACACCTTC
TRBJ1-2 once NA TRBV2 CASSGGPNYGYTF TGTGCCAGCAGCGGAGGACCGAACTATGGCTACACCTTC
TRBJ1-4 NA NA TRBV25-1 CASSELGPNEKLFF TGTGCCAGCAGTGAATTGGGGCCCAATGAAAAACTGTTTTTT
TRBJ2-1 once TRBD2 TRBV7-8 CASSPRGGDRKSYNEQFF TGTGCCAGCAGCCCCCGGGGGGGAGACCGAAAATCCTACAATGAGCAGTTCTTC
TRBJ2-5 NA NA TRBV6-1 CASSGGEWQDQETQYF TGTGCCAGCAGTGGCGGGGAATGGCAGGACCAAGAGACCCAGTACTTC